What follows are 10 T cell receptor beta chains derived from one specimen sequenced in a study of blood T cell repertoires in COVID-19. Here immunoSEQ multiplex PCR was the method, and the copy in TCRdb shows in-frame clones only, minus some. Of around 300,000 clones listed, 80% to 90% are singletons. Sequencing was done on a sample of peripheral blood. The receptors come from a young man with active or convalescent COVID-19.

This clone has only a few counts. The rearrangement joins TRBV12-3 or TRBV12-4 to TRBJ1-2; D possibly corresponds to TRBD1 (6 bases). Trimming took off 5 bases at V and 8 bases at J, with 12 bases between the two ends. The CDR3 is 12 residues long. CDR3 bases: TGTGCCAGCAGTGGGGGCAGAGTGGGCTACACCTTC. The encoded protein is CASSGGRVGYTF.

The chain links TRBV6-1 to TRBJ2-3; 13 bases agree with TRBD2. The CDR3 is made up of 16 amino acids. J lost 5 bases, V lost 4 bases, and 6 bases had no gene match. Germline loops: CDR1 MNHNS, CDR2 SASEGT. The CDR3 reads CASSASLAGGLDTQYF. The CDR3 DNA follows: TGTGCCAGCAGTGCATCACTAGCGGGGGGGCTAGATACGCAGTATTTT.

The count of this clone is one. V gene TRBV6-5 combines with J gene TRBJ2-7, with 14 bases matching TRBD2. The CDR3 sequence is 14 residues long. V lost 7 bases and J lost 3; bases outside the gene matches: 2. Germline V CDR1 and CDR2: MNHEY, SVGAGI. Here the CDR3 reads CASIGTSGGYEQYF. CDR3 sequence (DNA): TGTGCCAGCATCGGGACTAGCGGGGGCTACGAGCAGTACTTC.

The J gene is TRBJ1-6, the V gene TRBV6-5; D remains ambiguous. The CDR3 contains 12 residues. Trimming left V 4 bases short and J 8 bases short, with 6 bases between. Germline CDR1 MNHEY, CDR2 SVGAGI. CDR3 in DNA: TGTGCCAGCAGTTCGCGGGATTCACCCCTCCACTTT. This encodes CASSSRDSPLHF.

In nucleotides, the CDR3 is TGTGCCAGTAGTGAGCAGGCTTCTGTTTCGGCGCAGTATTTT. As protein: CASSEQASVSAQYF. The rearrangement links TRBV19 to TRBJ2-3; D uncertain. Trimming removed 5 bases at V and 10 bases at J, with 19 bases between. Looked up from germline, CDR1 is LNHDA and CDR2 is SQIVND (reference sequence). This CDR3 comprises 14 residues.

The J gene is TRBJ1-1, the V gene TRBV5-4; D perhaps matches TRBD1 (6 bases). The CDR3 covers 14 residues. Germline V gene data show CDR1 as SGHNT and CDR2 as YYREEE (reference sequence). Between the trimmed V and J ends, which lost 0 bases and 2 bases, there was a span of 8 bases. The CDR3 is CASSLDGTNTEAFF. CDR3 nucleotides: TGTGCCAGCAGCTTGGATGGGACAAACACTGAAGCTTTCTTT.

The gene calls are TRBV30 and TRBJ2-3; the match to TRBD2 covers 14 bases. The V segment lost 3 bases and the J segment 8 bases; nucleotides outside the gene matches: 4. The germline V gene encodes CDR1 GTSNPN and CDR2 SVGIG (reference sequence). The CDR3 covers 14 residues. CDR3 region: CAWRGLAGGGTQYF. In DNA form, the CDR3 reads TGTGCCTGGAGAGGACTAGCGGGAGGAGGTACGCAGTATTTT.

This clone showed up just once. The rearrangement uses TRBV5-1 and TRBJ2-3; TRBD2 aligns across 13 bases. J was trimmed by 5 bases and V by 3 bases; bases with no gene match: 6. Germline CDR1 is SGHRS and CDR2 is YFSETQ. This CDR3 has 16 amino acids. The DNA for the CDR3 is TGCGCCAGCAGCTCGAGACTAGCGGGGGGTGTAGATACGCAGTATTTT. It encodes CASSSRLAGGVDTQYF.

The chain joins TRBV24-1 to TRBJ2-1; 9 positions agree with TRBD1. With V trimmed by 3 bases and J by 6 bases, 8 bases remained unmatched. This CDR3 has 16 residues. The germline V gene has CDR1 KGHDR and CDR2 SFDVKD. Written as DNA, the CDR3 is TGTGCCACCAGTGATCAATCCGGGACAGGGACCAATGAGCAGTTCTTC. As protein: CATSDQSGTGTNEQFF.

This clone was seen only a few times. The J gene is TRBJ2-2, the V gene TRBV7-8, with TRBD2 identical over 14 bases. Germline-derived CDR1 and CDR2 are SGHVS and FQNEAQ. This CDR3 is built from 18 residues. J gave up 4 bases and V 5 bases, and 9 bases lay outside the gene matches. The CDR3 here is CASSRGLAGGYRTGELFF. Written as DNA, the CDR3 is TGTGCCAGCAGCCGAGGACTAGCGGGGGGCTACCGCACCGGGGAGCTGTTTTTT.